This T cell receptor beta chain originates from a study of T-cell reconstitution after alpha-beta-depleted transplantation in children. CDR1 is SNHLY and CDR2 is FYNNEI in the germline V gene. This CDR3 spans 13 amino acids. Overall study results and limits: It was reported that alpha-beta T cells came from several hundred expanded graft clones (about two months after transplant). The authors attributed T-cell counts and diversity one year after transplant mostly to newly produced T cells. High day-60 TCRbeta diversity in some patients came from surviving recipient T cells and thymic progenitors.

In this sample, this clonotype turned up many times. The antigen remains undetermined. Preparation of the TCRbeta library used unique molecular identifiers. TCRdb processed the PCR reads anew with MiXCR; each CDR3 protein has one entry. The profile shows about 110,000 distinct CDR3 sequences, 5% to 7% of them singletons. This clonotype originated in a male patient between 2 and 15 years old who had a stem cell transplant for acute lymphoblastic leukemia, so the T cells may come from the graft donor. V gene TRBV2 combines with J gene TRBJ1-2; weak D call: TRBD1 (5 bases). Sample: PBMCs, mostly from graft donor cells, taken 360 days after TCRalphabeta/CD19-depleted stem cell transplant. The CDR3 loop reads CAPVAGLVGGYTF. The CDR3, as DNA: TGTGCTCCCGTTGCAGGGTTGGTGGGTGGCTACACCTTC.